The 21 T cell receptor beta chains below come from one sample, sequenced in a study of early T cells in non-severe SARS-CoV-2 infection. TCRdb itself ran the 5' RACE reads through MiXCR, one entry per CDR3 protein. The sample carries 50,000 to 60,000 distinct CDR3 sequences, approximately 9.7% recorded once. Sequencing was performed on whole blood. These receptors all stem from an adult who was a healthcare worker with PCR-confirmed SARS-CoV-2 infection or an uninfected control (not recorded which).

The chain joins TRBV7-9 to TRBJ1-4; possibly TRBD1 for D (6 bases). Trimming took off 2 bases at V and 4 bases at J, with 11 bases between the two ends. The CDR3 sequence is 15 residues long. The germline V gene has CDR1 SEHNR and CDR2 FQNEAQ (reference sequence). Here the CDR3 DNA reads TGTGCCAGCAGCTTATCCAGGACAGTTAATGAAAAACTGTTTTTT. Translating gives CASSLSRTVNEKLFF.

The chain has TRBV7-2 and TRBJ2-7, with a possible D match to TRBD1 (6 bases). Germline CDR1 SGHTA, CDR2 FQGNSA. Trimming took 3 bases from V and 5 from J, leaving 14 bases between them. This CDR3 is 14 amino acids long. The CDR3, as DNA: TGTGCCAGCAGCTTTTACAGGGATGGAAACGAGCAGTACTTC. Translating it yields CASSFYRDGNEQYF.

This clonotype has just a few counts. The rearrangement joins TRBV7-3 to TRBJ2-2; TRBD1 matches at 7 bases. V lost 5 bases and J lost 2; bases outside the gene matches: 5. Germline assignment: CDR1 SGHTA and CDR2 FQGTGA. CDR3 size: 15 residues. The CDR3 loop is CASSPRGGNTGELFF. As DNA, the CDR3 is TGTGCCAGCAGCCCGCGAGGGGGCAACACCGGGGAGCTGTTTTTT.

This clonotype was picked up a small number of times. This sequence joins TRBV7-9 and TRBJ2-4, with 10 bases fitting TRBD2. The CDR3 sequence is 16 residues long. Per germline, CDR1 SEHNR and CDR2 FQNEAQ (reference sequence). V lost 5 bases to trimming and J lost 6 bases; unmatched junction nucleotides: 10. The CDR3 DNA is TGTGCCAGCAGCACCCTCCCAAGCGGGGGGGTAAACATTCAGTACTTC. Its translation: CASSTLPSGGVNIQYF.

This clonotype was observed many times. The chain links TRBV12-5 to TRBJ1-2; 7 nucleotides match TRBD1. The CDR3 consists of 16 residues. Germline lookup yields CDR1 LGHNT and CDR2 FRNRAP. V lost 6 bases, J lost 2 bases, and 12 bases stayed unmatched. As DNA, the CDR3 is TGTGCTAGTGGCATCGCGAACAGGGGACTAAACTATGGCTACACCTTC. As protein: CASGIANRGLNYGYTF.

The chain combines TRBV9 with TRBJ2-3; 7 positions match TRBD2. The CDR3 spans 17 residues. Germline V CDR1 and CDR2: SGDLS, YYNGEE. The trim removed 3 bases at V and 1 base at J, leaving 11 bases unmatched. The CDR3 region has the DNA TGTGCCAGCAGCGCCCTAATCCCGGCGGGGGGCACAGATACGCAGTATTTT. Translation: CASSALIPAGGTDTQYF.

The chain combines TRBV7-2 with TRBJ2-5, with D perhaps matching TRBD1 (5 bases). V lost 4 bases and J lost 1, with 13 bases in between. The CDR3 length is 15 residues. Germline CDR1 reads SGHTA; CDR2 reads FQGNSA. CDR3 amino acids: CASSSTGYFQETQYF. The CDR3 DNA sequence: TGTGCCAGCAGCTCCACAGGTTACTTCCAAGAGACCCAGTACTTC.

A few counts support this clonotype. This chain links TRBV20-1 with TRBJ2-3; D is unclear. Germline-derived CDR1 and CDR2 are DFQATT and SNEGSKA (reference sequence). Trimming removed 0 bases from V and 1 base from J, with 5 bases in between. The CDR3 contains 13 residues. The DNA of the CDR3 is TGCAGTGCTAGAGACCCCGGCACAGATACGCAGTATTTT. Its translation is CSARDPGTDTQYF.

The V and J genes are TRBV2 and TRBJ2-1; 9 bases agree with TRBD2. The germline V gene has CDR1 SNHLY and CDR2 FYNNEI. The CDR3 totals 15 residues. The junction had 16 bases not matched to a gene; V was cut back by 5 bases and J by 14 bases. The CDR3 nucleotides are TGTGCCAGCAGTCCCATGATTGCAGCGGGGGGAGCAAAGTTCTTC. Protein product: CASSPMIAAGGAKFF.

CDR3 nucleotide sequence: TGTGCCAGCAGCTCCGCCACGTCGGGCTACGAGCAGTACTTC. Translated, it gives CASSSATSGYEQYF. This sequence joins TRBV7-9 and TRBJ2-7, with D hard to call. Germline V gene sequence: CDR1 SEHNR, CDR2 FQNEAQ (reference sequence). The CDR3 covers 14 residues. V was pared by 4 bases and J by 3 bases, with 13 bases between.

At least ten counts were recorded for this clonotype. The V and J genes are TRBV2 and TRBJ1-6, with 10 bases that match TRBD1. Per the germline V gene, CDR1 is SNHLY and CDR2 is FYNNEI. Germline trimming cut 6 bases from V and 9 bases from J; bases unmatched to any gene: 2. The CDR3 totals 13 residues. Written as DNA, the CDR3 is TGTGCCAGCAGCCGGACAGGGGGTTCACCCCTCCACTTT. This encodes CASSRTGGSPLHF.

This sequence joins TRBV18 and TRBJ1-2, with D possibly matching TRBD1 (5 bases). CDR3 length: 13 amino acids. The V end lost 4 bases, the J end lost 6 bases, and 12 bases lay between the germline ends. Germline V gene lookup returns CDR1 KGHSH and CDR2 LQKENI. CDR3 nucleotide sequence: TGTGCCAGCTCACTTACCCGGGACGATGGCTACACCTTC. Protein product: CASSLTRDDGYTF.

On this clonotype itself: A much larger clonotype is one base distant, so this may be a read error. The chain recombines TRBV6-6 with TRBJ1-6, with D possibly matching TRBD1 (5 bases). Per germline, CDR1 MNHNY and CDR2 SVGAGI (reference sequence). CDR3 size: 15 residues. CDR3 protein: CASTRLRQNNLPLHF. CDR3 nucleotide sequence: TGTGCCAGCACCCGACTTCGACAGAATAATTTACCCCTCCACTTT.

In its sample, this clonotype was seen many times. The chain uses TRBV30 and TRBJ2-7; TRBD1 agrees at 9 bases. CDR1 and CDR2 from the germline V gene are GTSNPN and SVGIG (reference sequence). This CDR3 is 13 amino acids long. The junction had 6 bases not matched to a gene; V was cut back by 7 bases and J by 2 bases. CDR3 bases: TGTGCCTCAGACCGGGACAGGGCCTACGAGCAGTACTTC. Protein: CASDRDRAYEQYF.

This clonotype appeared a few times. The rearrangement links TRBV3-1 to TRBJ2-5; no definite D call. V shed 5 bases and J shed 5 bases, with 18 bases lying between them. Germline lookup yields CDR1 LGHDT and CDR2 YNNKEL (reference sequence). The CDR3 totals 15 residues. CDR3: CASSSKLGPTETQYF. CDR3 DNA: TGTGCCAGCAGCAGCAAACTCGGGCCCACGGAGACCCAGTACTTC.

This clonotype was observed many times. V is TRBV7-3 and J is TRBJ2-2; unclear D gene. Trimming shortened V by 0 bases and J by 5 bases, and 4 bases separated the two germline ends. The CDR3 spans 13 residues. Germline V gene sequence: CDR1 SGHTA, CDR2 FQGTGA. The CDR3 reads CASSLTSTGELFF. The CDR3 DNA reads TGTGCCAGCAGCTTAACGTCGACCGGGGAGCTGTTTTTT.

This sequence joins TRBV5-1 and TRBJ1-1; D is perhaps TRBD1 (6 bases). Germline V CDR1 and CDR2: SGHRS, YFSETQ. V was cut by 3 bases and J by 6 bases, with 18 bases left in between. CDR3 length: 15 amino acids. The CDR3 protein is CASSSAAGEWPEAFF. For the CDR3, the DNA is TGCGCCAGCAGCTCGGCTGCAGGGGAATGGCCTGAAGCTTTCTTT.

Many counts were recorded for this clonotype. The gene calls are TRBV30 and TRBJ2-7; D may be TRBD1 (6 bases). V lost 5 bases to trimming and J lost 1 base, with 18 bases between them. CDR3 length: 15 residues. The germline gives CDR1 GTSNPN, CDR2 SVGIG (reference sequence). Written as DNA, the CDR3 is TGTGCCTGGGTTCCGGCGATGGGACAATCCTACGAGCAGTACTTC. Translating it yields CAWVPAMGQSYEQYF.

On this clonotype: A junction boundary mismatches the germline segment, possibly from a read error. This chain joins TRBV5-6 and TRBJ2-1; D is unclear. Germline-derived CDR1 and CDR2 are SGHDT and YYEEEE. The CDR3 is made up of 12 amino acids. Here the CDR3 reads CASSLVTHEHFF. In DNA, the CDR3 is TGTGCCAGCAGCTTGGTAACTCATGAGCATTTCTTC.

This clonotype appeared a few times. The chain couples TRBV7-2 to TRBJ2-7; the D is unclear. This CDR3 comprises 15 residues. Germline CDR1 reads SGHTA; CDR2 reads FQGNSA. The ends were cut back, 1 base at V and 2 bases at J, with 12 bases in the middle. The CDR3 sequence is CASSLVLNIPYEQYF. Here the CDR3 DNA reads TGTGCCAGCAGCTTAGTCCTAAACATACCCTACGAGCAGTACTTC.

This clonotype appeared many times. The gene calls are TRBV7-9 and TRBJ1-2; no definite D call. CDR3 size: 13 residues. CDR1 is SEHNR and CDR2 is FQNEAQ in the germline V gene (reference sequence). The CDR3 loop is CASGILGVPGYTF. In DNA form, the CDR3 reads TGTGCGAGCGGGATTCTGGGAGTCCCTGGCTACACCTTC.